The source of this T cell receptor beta chain is a study of T cell repertoires in aging, cancer and after chemotherapy. Across the whole study: Clear clonal overlap appeared across healthy donor samples taken over several months to years. Roughly 9.1 million TCR reads were in the whole dataset.

A mixed TRB-A/B primer pool amplified rearranged TRB by multiplex touch-down PCR. Using its own MiXCR run on the multiplex PCR reads, TCRdb lists one record per CDR3 protein. The table has some 8,000 distinct CDR3 sequences, about 38% seen once; the top ten hold approximately 5%. Notes on the study in general: Age-matched healthy donors had significantly more diverse, less clonal blood TCR repertoires than untreated cancer patients. Healthy donors lost TCR diversity with age mainly through richness, cancer patients through richness and evenness.

Amplification of TCR beta used genomic DNA extracted from peripheral blood. In its sample, this clonotype was seen a few times. Its antigen is currently unknown. The source is a human donor in good health. Source material: blood.

Written as DNA, the CDR3 is TGTGCCAGCAGCTCAACTTGGGGACTAGCGGTGGGGGAGCAGTACTTC. As protein: CASSSTWGLAVGEQYF. J is TRBJ2-7 and V is TRBV13, with 11 bases aligning to TRBD2. Germline loops: CDR1 PRHDT, CDR2 FYEKMQ (reference sequence). V was pared by 4 bases and J by 7 bases, with 12 bases of the junction left unmatched. CDR3 length: 16 amino acids.